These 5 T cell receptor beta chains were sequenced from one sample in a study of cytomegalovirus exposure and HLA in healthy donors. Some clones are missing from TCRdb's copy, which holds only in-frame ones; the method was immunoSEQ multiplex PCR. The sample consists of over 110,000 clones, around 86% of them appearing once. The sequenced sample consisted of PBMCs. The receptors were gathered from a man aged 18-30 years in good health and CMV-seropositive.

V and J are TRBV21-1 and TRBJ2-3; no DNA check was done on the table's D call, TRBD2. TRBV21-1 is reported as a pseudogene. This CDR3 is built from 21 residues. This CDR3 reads CASSKGGRLAGGTPWTDTQYF. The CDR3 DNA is TGTGCCAGCAGCAAAGGGGGAAGACTAGCGGGGGGAACCCCATGGACAGATACGCAGTATTTT.

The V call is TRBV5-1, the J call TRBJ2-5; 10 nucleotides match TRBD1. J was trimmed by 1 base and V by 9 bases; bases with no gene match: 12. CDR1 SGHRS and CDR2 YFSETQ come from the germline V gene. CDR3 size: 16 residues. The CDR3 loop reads CATKRGTGALQETQYF. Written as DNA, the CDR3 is TGCGCCACCAAAAGGGGGACAGGGGCACTCCAAGAGACCCAGTACTTC. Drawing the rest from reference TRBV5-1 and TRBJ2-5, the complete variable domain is KAGVTQTPRYLIKTRGQQVTLSCSPISGHRSVSWYQQTPGQGLQFLFEYFSETQRNKGNFPGRFSGRQFSNSRSEMNVSTLELGDSALYLCATKRGTGALQETQYFGPGTRLLVL.

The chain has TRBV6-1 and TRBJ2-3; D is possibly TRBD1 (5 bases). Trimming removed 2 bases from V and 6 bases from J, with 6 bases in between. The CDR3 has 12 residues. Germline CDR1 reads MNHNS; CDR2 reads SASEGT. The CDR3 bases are TGTGCCAGCAGTGAAAGGGGCGATACGCAGTATTTT. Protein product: CASSERGDTQYF.

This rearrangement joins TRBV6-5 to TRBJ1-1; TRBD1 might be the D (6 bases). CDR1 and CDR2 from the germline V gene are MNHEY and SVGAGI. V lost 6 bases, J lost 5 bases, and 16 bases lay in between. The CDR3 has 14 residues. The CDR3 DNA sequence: TGTGCCAGCAGCCTAGGGGGAAGTGGGACTGAAGCTTTCTTT. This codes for CASSLGGSGTEAFF.

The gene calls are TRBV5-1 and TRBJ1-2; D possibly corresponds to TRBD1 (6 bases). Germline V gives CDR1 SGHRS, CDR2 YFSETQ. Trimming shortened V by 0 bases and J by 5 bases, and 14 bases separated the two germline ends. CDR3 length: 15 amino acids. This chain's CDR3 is CASSLDRTVQYGYTF. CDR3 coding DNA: TGCGCCAGCAGCTTGGATAGGACAGTCCAATATGGCTACACCTTC.